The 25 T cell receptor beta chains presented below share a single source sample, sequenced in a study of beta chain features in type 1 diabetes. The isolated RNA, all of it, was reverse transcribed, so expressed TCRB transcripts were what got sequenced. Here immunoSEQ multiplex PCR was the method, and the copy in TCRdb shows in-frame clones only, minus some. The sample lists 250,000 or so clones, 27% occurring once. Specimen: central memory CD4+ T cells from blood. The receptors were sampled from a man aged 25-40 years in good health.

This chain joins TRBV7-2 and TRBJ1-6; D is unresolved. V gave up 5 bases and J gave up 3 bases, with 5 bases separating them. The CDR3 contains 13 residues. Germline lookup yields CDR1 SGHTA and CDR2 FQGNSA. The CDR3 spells CASSADYNSPLHF. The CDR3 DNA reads TGTGCCAGCAGCGCTGACTATAATTCACCCCTCCACTTT.

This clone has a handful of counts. In nucleotides, the CDR3 is TGCGCCAGCAGCCCGAAGGCGGCAGGTGGGGGTCTTGGTCCGTACTTC. Its translation is CASSPKAAGGGLGPYF. V gene TRBV5-1 combines with J gene TRBJ2-5, with D perhaps assigned TRBD1 or TRBD2 (5 bases each). With 4 bases removed from V and 13 bases from J, the gap between germline ends came to 29 bases. In germline, CDR1 is SGHRS, CDR2 YFSETQ. This CDR3 spans 16 amino acids.

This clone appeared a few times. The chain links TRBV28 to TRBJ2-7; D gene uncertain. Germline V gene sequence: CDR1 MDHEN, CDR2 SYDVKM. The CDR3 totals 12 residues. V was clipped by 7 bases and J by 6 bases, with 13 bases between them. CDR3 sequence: CASTRTRAEQYF. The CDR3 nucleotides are TGTGCCAGCACCCGGACCCGGGCCGAGCAGTACTTC.

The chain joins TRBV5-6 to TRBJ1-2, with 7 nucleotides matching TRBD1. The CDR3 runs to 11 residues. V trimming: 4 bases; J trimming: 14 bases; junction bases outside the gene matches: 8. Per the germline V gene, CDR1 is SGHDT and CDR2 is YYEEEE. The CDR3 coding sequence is TGTGCCAGCAGCAGGGACAGCTATAGGACCTTC. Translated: CASSRDSYRTF.

Written as DNA, the CDR3 is TGTGCCAGCAGGAGGACTAGCGAGAACACCGGGGAGCTGTTTTTT. Translated: CASRRTSENTGELFF. The chain carries TRBV9 and TRBJ2-2; 9 bases align to TRBD2. V dropped 5 bases and J dropped 1; count of bases not matched to a gene: 3. CDR3 length: 15 residues. CDR1 SGDLS and CDR2 YYNGEE come from the germline V gene. Combining the CDR3 with reference TRBV9 and TRBJ2-2 gives the whole variable domain DSGVTQTPKHLITATGQRVTLRCSPRSGDLSVYWYQQSLDQGLQFLIQYYNGEERAKGNILERFSAQQFPDLHSELNLSSLELGDSALYFCASRRTSENTGELFFGEGSRLTVL.

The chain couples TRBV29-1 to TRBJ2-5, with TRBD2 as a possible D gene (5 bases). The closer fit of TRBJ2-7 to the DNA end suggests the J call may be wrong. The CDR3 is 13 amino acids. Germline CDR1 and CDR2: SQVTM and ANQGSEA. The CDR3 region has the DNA TGCAGCGTTGAGGGCGGGCAGACCTACGAGCAGTACTTC. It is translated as CSVEGGQTYEQYF.

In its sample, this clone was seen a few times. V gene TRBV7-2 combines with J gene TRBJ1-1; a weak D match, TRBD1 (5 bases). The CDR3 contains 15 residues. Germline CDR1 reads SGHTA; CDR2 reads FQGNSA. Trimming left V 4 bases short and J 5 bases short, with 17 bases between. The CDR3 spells CASSSGRRWATEAFF. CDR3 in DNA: TGTGCCAGCAGCTCGGGACGGAGGTGGGCTACTGAAGCTTTCTTT.

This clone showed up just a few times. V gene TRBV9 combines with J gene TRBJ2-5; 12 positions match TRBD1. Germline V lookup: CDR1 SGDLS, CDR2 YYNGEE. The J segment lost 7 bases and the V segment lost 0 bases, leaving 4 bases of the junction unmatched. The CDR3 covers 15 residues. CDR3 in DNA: TGTGCCAGCAGCGTAGCGGGACAGGGGGCGGGGACCCAGTACTTC. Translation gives CASSVAGQGAGTQYF.

DNA for the CDR3: TGTGCCAGCAGTTTTAGCAGACAGGGACTGGATGAGCAGTTCTTC. It codes for CASSFSRQGLDEQFF. The chain employs TRBV7-8 and TRBJ2-1, with D perhaps matching TRBD1 (7 bases). Germline V CDR1 and CDR2: SGHVS, FQNEAQ. With 6 bases removed from V and 8 bases from J, the gap between germline ends came to 20 bases. CDR3 length: 15 amino acids.

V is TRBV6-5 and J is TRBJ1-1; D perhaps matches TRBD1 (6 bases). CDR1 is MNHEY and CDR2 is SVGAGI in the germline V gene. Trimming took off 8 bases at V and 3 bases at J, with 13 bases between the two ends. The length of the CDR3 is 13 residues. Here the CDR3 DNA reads TGTGCCAGCCGGTGGGGGCGGGACACTGAAGCTTTCTTT. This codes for CASRWGRDTEAFF.

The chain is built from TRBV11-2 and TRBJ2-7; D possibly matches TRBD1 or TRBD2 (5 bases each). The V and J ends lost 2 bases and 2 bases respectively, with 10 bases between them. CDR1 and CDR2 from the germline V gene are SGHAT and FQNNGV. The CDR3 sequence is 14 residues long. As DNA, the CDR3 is TGTGCCAGCAGCTTACAAACGGGGCCCTACGAGCAGTACTTC. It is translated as CASSLQTGPYEQYF.

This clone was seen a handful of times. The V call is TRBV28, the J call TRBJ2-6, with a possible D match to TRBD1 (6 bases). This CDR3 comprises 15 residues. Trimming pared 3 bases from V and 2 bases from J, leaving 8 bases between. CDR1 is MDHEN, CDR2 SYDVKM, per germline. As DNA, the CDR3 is TGTGCCAGCAGTTTCAGGGGACCTGGGGCCAACGTCCTGACTTTC. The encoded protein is CASSFRGPGANVLTF.

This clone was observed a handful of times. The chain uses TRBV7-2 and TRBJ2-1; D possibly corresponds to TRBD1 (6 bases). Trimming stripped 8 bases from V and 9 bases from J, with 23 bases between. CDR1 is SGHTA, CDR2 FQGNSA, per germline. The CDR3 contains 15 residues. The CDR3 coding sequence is TGTGCCAGCTGGGGCCGTAGCCAGGGGATTGGTGAGCAGTTCTTC. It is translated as CASWGRSQGIGEQFF.

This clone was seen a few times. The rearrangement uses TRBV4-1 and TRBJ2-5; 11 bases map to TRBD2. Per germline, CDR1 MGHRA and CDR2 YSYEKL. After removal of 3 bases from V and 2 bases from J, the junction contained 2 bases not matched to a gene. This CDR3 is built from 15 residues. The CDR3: CASSHLAGGQETQYF. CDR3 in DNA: TGCGCCAGCAGCCATCTAGCGGGAGGACAAGAGACCCAGTACTTC.

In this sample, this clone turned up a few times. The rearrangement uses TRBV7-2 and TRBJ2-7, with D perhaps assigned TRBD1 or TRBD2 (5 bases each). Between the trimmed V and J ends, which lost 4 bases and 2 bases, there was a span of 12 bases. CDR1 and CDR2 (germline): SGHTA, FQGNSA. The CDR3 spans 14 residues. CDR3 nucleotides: TGTGCCAGCAGCTGGGGAGACAGAGCCTACGAGCAGTACTTC. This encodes CASSWGDRAYEQYF.

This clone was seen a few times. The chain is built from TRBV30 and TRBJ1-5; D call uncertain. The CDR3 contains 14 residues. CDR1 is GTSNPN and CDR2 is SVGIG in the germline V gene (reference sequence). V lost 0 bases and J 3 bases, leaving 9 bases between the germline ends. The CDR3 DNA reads TGTGCCTGGAGTGTACACGCTGACAATCAGCCCCAGCATTTT. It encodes CAWSVHADNQPQHF. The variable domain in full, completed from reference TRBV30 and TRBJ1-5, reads SQTIHQWPATLVQPVGSPLSLECTVEGTSNPNLYWYRQAAGRGLQLLFYSVGIGQISSEVPQNLSASRPQDRQFILSSKKLLLSDSGFYLCAWSVHADNQPQHFGDGTRLSIL.

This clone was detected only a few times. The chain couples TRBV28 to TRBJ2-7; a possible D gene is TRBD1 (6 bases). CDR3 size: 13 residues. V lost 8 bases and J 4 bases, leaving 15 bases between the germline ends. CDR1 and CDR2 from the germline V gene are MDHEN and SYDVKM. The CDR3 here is CASGTTPLYEQYF. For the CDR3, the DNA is TGTGCCAGCGGGACAACACCACTTTACGAGCAGTACTTC.

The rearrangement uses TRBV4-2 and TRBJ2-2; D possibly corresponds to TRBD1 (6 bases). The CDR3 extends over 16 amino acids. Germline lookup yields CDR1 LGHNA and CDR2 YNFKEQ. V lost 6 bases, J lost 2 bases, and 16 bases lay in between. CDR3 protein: CASSPPAGTNTGELFF. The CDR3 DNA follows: TGTGCCAGCAGTCCCCCGGCCGGGACAAACACCGGGGAGCTGTTTTTT.

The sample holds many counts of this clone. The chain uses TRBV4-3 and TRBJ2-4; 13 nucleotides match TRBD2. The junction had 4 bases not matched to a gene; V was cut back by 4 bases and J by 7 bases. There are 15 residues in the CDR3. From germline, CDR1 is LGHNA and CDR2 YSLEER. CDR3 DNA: TGCGCCAGCAGCCTGGGGACTAGCGGGAAGAACATTCAGTACTTC. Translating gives CASSLGTSGKNIQYF.

The CDR3 coding sequence is TGTGCCAGTAGATCACCAGGACTGAGCTCTGGGGCCAACGTCCTGACTTTC. This codes for CASRSPGLSSGANVLTF. The V call is TRBV19, the J call TRBJ2-6, with D tentatively TRBD2 (5 bases). V was clipped by 6 bases and J by 0 bases, with 15 bases between them. CDR1 is LNHDA, CDR2 SQIVND, per germline (reference sequence). The CDR3 consists of 17 residues.

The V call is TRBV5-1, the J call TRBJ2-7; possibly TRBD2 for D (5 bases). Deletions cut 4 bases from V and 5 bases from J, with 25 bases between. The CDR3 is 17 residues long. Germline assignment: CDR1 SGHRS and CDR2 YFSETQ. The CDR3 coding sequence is TGCGCCAGCAGCCACCACCCTGAAGCGCCGGGGAGAAACGAGCAGTACTTC. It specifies CASSHHPEAPGRNEQYF.

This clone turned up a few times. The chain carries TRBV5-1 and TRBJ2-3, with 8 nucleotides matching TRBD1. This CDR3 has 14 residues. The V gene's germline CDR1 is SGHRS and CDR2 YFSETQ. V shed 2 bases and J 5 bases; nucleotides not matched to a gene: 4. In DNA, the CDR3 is TGCGCCAGCAGCTTCCCAGGGGGCCGAGATACGCAGTATTTT. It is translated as CASSFPGGRDTQYF.

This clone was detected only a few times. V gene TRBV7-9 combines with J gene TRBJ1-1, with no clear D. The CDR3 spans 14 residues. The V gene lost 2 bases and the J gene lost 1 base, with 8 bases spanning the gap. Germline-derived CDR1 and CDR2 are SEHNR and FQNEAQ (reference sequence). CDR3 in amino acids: CASSLPSRNTEAFF. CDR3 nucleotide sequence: TGTGCCAGCAGCTTACCCAGTCGGAACACTGAAGCTTTCTTT.

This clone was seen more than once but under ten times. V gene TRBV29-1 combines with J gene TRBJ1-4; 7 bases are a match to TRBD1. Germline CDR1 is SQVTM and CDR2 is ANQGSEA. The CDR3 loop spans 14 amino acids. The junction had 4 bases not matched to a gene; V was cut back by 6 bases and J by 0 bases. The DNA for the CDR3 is TGCAGCGTCGTCGGACAGGCAACTAATGAAAAACTGTTTTTT. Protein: CSVVGQATNEKLFF.

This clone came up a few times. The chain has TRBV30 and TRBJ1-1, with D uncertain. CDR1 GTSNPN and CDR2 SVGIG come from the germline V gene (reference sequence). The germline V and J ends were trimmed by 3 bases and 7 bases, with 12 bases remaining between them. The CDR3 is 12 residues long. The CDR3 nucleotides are TGTGCCTGGAGCCAACGGGTCGGTGAAGCTTTCTTT. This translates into CAWSQRVGEAFF.